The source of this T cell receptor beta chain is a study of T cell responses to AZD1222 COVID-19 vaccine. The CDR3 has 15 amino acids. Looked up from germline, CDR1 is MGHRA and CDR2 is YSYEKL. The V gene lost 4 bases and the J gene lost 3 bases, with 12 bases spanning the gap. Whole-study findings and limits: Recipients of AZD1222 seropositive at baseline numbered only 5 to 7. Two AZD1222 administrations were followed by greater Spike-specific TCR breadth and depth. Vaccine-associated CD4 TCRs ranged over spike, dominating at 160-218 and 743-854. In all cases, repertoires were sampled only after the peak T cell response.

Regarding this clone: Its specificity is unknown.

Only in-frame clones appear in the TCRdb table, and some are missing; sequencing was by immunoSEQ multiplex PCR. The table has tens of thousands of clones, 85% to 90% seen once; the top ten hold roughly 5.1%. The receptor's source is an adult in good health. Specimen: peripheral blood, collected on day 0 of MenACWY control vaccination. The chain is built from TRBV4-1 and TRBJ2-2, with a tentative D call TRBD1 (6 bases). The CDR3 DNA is TGCGCCAGCAGCCGAGAGAACAGGGACACCGGGGAGCTGTTTTTT. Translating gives CASSRENRDTGELFF.